The 22 T cell receptor beta chains reported below all come from one sample, sequenced in a study of CD8+ T cells in alopecia areata. Extraction of RNA preceded its reverse transcription into cDNA, which served as the sequencing template. Clones were sequenced by immunoSEQ multiplex PCR, and TCRdb holds only the in-frame ones, with some missing. The table lists 120,000 or so clones, 45% to 50% of them singletons, with about 10% in the top ten. The sequenced sample was NKG2D-low CD8+ T cells sorted from blood. The source of these receptors is a human donor with alopecia areata.

The chain carries TRBV30 and TRBJ1-5, with 7 bases lining up with TRBD1. V dropped 1 base and J dropped 3; count of bases not matched to a gene: 3. CDR1 is GTSNPN, CDR2 SVGIG, per germline (reference sequence). The CDR3 covers 14 residues. CDR3 nucleotide sequence: TGTGCCTGGAGTGGGGGACAGCTCAATCAGCCCCAGCATTTT. Translating it yields CAWSGGQLNQPQHF. The variable domain in full, completed from reference TRBV30 and TRBJ1-5, reads SQTIHQWPATLVQPVGSPLSLECTVEGTSNPNLYWYRQAAGRGLQLLFYSVGIGQISSEVPQNLSASRPQDRQFILSSKKLLLSDSGFYLCAWSGGQLNQPQHFGDGTRLSIL.

The chain is built from TRBV5-6 and TRBJ1-1; tentative D call: TRBD1 (5 bases). Germline CDR1 and CDR2: SGHDT and YYEEEE. The V and J ends lost 1 base and 4 bases respectively, with 8 bases between them. The CDR3 has 13 residues. The CDR3 spells CASSLRGVTEAFF. For the CDR3, the DNA is TGTGCCAGCAGCTTGAGAGGGGTCACTGAAGCTTTCTTT.

The chain joins TRBV11-2 to TRBJ2-5; no firm D call. This CDR3 has 12 amino acids. V was clipped by 6 bases and J by 2 bases, with 7 bases between them. Germline V CDR1 and CDR2: SGHAT, FQNNGV. The CDR3 coding sequence is TGTGCCAGCAGTCCAACTCAAGAGACCCAGTACTTC. Translating it yields CASSPTQETQYF.

This clone was observed a few times. V is TRBV29-1 and J is TRBJ1-2; 9 nucleotides align to TRBD1. Per the germline V gene, CDR1 is SQVTM and CDR2 is ANQGSEA. The junction had 9 bases not matched to a gene; V was cut back by 4 bases and J by 12 bases. This CDR3 region has 12 residues. This CDR3 reads CSVGTGEGTDTF. The CDR3, as DNA: TGCAGCGTTGGGACAGGGGAGGGGACGGACACCTTC.

The genes are TRBV30 and TRBJ1-5; 11 bases match TRBD1. This CDR3 has 16 residues. Germline values: CDR1 GTSNPN, CDR2 SVGIG (reference sequence). The trim removed 2 bases at V and 9 bases at J, leaving 12 bases unmatched. This CDR3 reads CAWSTPGQGDWAPQHF. The CDR3 DNA reads TGTGCCTGGAGTACCCCGGGACAGGGGGATTGGGCGCCCCAGCATTTT.

This clone was counted between two and nine times. CDR3 nucleotide sequence: TGTGCCAGCAGCTCCCGAGGTCGTGGCTACACCTTC. Its protein is CASSSRGRGYTF. This chain connects TRBV9 to TRBJ1-2; D remains ambiguous. This CDR3 region has 12 residues. Germline CDR1 reads SGDLS; CDR2 reads YYNGEE. Trimming removed 4 bases from V and 7 bases from J, with 11 bases in between.

The chain is built from TRBV29-1 and TRBJ2-7; 10 nucleotides line up with TRBD2. CDR1 SQVTM and CDR2 ANQGSEA come from the germline V gene. The CDR3 is 13 amino acids. The V segment lost 4 bases and the J segment 6 bases; nucleotides outside the gene matches: 6. This chain's CDR3 is CSVGGSGRSEQYF. The CDR3 DNA sequence: TGCAGCGTTGGGGGTAGCGGGAGGAGCGAGCAGTACTTC.

The chain joins TRBV30 to TRBJ2-7; TRBD1 matches at 11 bases. Germline V gene lookup returns CDR1 GTSNPN and CDR2 SVGIG (reference sequence). The CDR3 extends over 15 amino acids. The V segment lost 1 base and the J segment 5 bases; nucleotides outside the gene matches: 7. The CDR3 region is CAWSGDRGGWNEQYF. The CDR3 region has the DNA TGTGCCTGGAGTGGGGACAGGGGGGGTTGGAACGAGCAGTACTTC.

The chain employs TRBV27 and TRBJ2-1; 7 bases are shared with TRBD2. CDR3 size: 10 residues. Germline CDR1 MNHEY, CDR2 SMNVEV (reference sequence). The junction had 6 bases not matched to a gene; V was cut back by 8 bases and J by 14 bases. The chain's CDR3 is CASGGREEFF. CDR3 DNA: TGTGCCAGCGGTGGGAGGGAGGAGTTCTTC.

Turning to this clone: Its ends do not fully match the called genes, so a read error is possible. V gene TRBV29-1 combines with J gene TRBJ1-1, with TRBD1 matching 7 bases. The germline V gene has CDR1 SQVTM and CDR2 ANQGSEA. The CDR3 is 11 residues long. CDR3: CSALIDREVFF. CDR3 sequence (DNA): TGCAGCGCCTTGATAGACAGGGAAGTTTTCTTT.

This clone has more than one count but fewer than ten. The V gene is TRBV29-1, the J gene TRBJ2-5; 7 nucleotides line up with TRBD1. The CDR3 length is 13 residues. With V trimmed by 1 base and J by 2 bases, 1 base remained unmatched. CDR1 is SQVTM and CDR2 is ANQGSEA in the germline V gene. The CDR3 DNA follows: TGCAGCGTTGAAGCGGGACAGCAAGAGACCCAGTACTTC. Amino acid sequence: CSVEAGQQETQYF. Complete variable domain (other parts from reference TRBV29-1 and TRBJ2-5): SAVISQKPSRDICQRGTSLTIQCQVDSQVTMMFWYRQQPGQSLTLIATANQGSEATYESGFVIDKFPISRPNLTFSTLTVSNMSPEDSSIYLCSVEAGQQETQYFGPGTRLLVL.

The rearrangement links TRBV7-2 to TRBJ2-7; 7 bases are a match to TRBD1. Germline V CDR1 and CDR2: SGHTA, FQGNSA. This CDR3 is 13 amino acids long. J was trimmed by 6 bases and V by 3 bases; bases with no gene match: 5. CDR3 amino acids: CASSFDRDGEQYF. DNA for the CDR3: TGTGCCAGCAGCTTTGACAGGGACGGCGAGCAGTACTTC.

This clone was observed a few times. J is TRBJ2-2 and V is TRBV30, with D perhaps matching TRBD2 (5 bases). Germline CDR1 GTSNPN, CDR2 SVGIG (reference sequence). The V and J ends lost 3 bases and 3 bases respectively, with 14 bases between them. CDR3 length: 15 amino acids. Here the CDR3 reads CAWRGPADDTGELFF. The CDR3, as DNA: TGTGCCTGGAGGGGCCCAGCGGATGACACCGGGGAGCTGTTTTTT.

This sequence joins TRBV7-2 and TRBJ2-5, with D perhaps TRBD2 (5 bases). This CDR3 has 14 amino acids. Between the trimmed V and J ends, which lost 0 bases and 3 bases, there was a span of 8 bases. Germline CDR1 reads SGHTA; CDR2 reads FQGNSA. DNA of the CDR3: TGTGCCAGCAGCTTAGCGGACGGGGAAGAGACCCAGTACTTC. Its translation: CASSLADGEETQYF.

The J gene is TRBJ2-3, the V gene TRBV27, with unresolved D. Germline loops: CDR1 MNHEY, CDR2 SMNVEV (reference sequence). Between the trimmed V and J ends, which lost 2 bases and 2 bases, there was a span of 5 bases. The CDR3 runs to 13 residues. DNA of the CDR3: TGTGCCAGCAGTTTAGGGTTCACAGATACGCAGTATTTT. Amino acid sequence: CASSLGFTDTQYF.

CDR3 in amino acids: CAWTMGGANEKLFF. The CDR3 region has the DNA TGTGCCTGGACAATGGGCGGAGCTAATGAAAAACTGTTTTTT. V gene TRBV30 combines with J gene TRBJ1-4; no reliable D call. The length of the CDR3 is 14 residues. CDR1 and CDR2 (germline): GTSNPN, SVGIG (reference sequence). V was pared by 4 bases and J by 3 bases, with 12 bases between.

In DNA, the CDR3 is TGTGCCAGCAGTGAAATGGAGGGTGCTGACTACACCTTC. This gives the protein CASSEMEGADYTF. The chain is built from TRBV2 and TRBJ1-2; D not certain. CDR1 and CDR2 (germline): SNHLY, FYNNEI. CDR3 length: 13 amino acids. Trimming took 2 bases from V and 10 from J, leaving 14 bases between them. The full variable domain, rest sourced from reference TRBV2 and TRBJ1-2, is EPEVTQTPSHQVTQMGQEVILRCVPISNHLYFYWYRQILGQKVEFLVSFYNNEISEKSEIFDDQFSVERPDGSNFTLKIRSTKLEDSAMYFCASSEMEGADYTFGSGTRLTVV.

The chain carries TRBV5-1 and TRBJ1-5, with D perhaps matching TRBD1 (5 bases). Per germline, CDR1 SGHRS and CDR2 YFSETQ. V shed 0 bases and J shed 4 bases, with 11 bases lying between them. The CDR3 is made up of 15 amino acids. The CDR3 protein is CASSLGTGVNQPQHF. The CDR3 DNA reads as TGCGCCAGCAGCTTGGGTACGGGGGTGAATCAGCCCCAGCATTTT.

The V and J genes are TRBV29-1 and TRBJ2-1, with D perhaps matching TRBD1 (5 bases). V shed 4 bases and J shed 7 bases, with 11 bases lying between them. This CDR3 comprises 12 residues. Germline V gives CDR1 SQVTM, CDR2 ANQGSEA. This CDR3 is CSVVPGMNEQFF. The CDR3, as DNA: TGCAGCGTTGTACCAGGGATGAATGAGCAGTTCTTC.

In regard to this clone: The same CDR3 arises from other DNA sequences in this sample as well. The chain couples TRBV9 to TRBJ2-5, with unresolved D. The CDR3 loop spans 12 amino acids. V was clipped by 2 bases and J by 5 bases, with 7 bases between them. Germline V CDR1 and CDR2: SGDLS, YYNGEE. As DNA, the CDR3 is TGTGCCAGCAGCGTGGCCGGGGAGACCCAGTACTTC. It translates to CASSVAGETQYF.

The J gene is TRBJ1-5, the V gene TRBV9; TRBD1 might be the D (5 bases). The CDR3 runs 15 residues. Trimming pared 2 bases from V and 1 base from J, leaving 10 bases between. The germline V gene encodes CDR1 SGDLS and CDR2 YYNGEE. The CDR3 sequence is CASSVDGASNQPQHF. In nucleotides, the CDR3 is TGTGCCAGCAGCGTGGATGGGGCCAGCAATCAGCCCCAGCATTTT.

This clone was seen only a few times. Other nucleotide sequences from this sample produce the same CDR3. The chain is built from TRBV7-2 and TRBJ2-1; D call uncertain. Germline V lookup: CDR1 SGHTA, CDR2 FQGNSA. V lost 1 base and J 8 bases, leaving 3 bases between the germline ends. The CDR3 sequence is 11 residues long. Written as DNA, the CDR3 is TGTGCCAGCAGCTTAGAAGATGAGCAGTTCTTC. Translation: CASSLEDEQFF.